The 32 T cell receptor beta chains listed next were all sequenced from one sample in a study of blood T cell repertoires in COVID-19. The table came from immunoSEQ multiplex PCR; TCRdb's copy has only in-frame clones and leaves some out. Of under 250,000 clones in the sample, roughly 86% were seen once. Sequenced input: peripheral blood. These receptors all come from a woman between 45 and 65 years old with active or convalescent COVID-19.

This chain joins TRBV6-1 and TRBJ2-5; 7 nucleotides align to TRBD2. V dropped 3 bases and J dropped 5; count of bases not matched to a gene: 9. CDR1 MNHNS and CDR2 SASEGT come from the germline V gene. CDR3 length: 15 residues. The CDR3 region is CASSDETLGGETQYF. CDR3 nucleotides: TGTGCCAGCAGTGATGAAACACTGGGAGGGGAGACCCAGTACTTC.

The chain employs TRBV7-6 and TRBJ2-3, with TRBD2 as a possible D gene (5 bases). Germline V lookup: CDR1 SGHVS, CDR2 FNYEAQ. Between the trimmed V and J ends, which lost 5 bases and 5 bases, there was a span of 11 bases. The CDR3 length is 13 residues. CDR3 DNA sequence: TGTGCCAGCAGCACCGGGGTCCGAGATACGCAGTATTTT. It codes for CASSTGVRDTQYF.

The chain couples TRBV4-2 to TRBJ1-1; D uncertain. The CDR3 loop spans 14 amino acids. Trimming shortened V by 0 bases and J by 3 bases, and 8 bases separated the two germline ends. CDR1 is LGHNA and CDR2 is YNFKEQ in the germline V gene. This CDR3 reads CASSQDPVYTEAFF. DNA of the CDR3: TGTGCCAGCAGCCAAGATCCCGTATACACTGAAGCTTTCTTT.

This chain links TRBV7-9 with TRBJ2-7; 7 bases are a match to TRBD1. Losses at the gene ends were 4 bases for V and 4 bases for J; bases not matched to a gene: 13. The CDR3 runs 16 residues. CDR1 SEHNR and CDR2 FQNEAQ come from the germline V gene (reference sequence). In DNA form, the CDR3 reads TGTGCCAGCAGCTCCACGCGTCCGACAGGGTTTTACGAGCAGTACTTC. Translating gives CASSSTRPTGFYEQYF.

The V gene is TRBV5-1, the J gene TRBJ2-7; possibly TRBD1 for D (6 bases). This CDR3 contains 14 residues. Trimming removed 0 bases at V and 2 bases at J, with 9 bases between. Germline loops: CDR1 SGHRS, CDR2 YFSETQ. In DNA, the CDR3 is TGCGCCAGCAGCTTGGCGGCAGGGGCCTACGAGCAGTACTTC. Translated, it gives CASSLAAGAYEQYF. Using reference TRBV5-1 and TRBJ2-7 for the parts outside the CDR3, the full variable domain is KAGVTQTPRYLIKTRGQQVTLSCSPISGHRSVSWYQQTPGQGLQFLFEYFSETQRNKGNFPGRFSGRQFSNSRSEMNVSTLELGDSALYLCASSLAAGAYEQYFGPGTRLTVT.

J is TRBJ1-2 and V is TRBV18, with TRBD1 as a possible D gene (5 bases). V lost 0 bases, J lost 9 bases, and 17 bases lay in between. The CDR3 has 15 amino acids. Germline CDR1 KGHSH, CDR2 LQKENI. CDR3 loop: CASSPPAPGLGSYTF. The CDR3 DNA reads TGTGCCAGCTCACCACCCGCCCCAGGGCTCGGCAGCTACACCTTC.

The chain carries TRBV6-5 and TRBJ1-1; D gene uncertain. The CDR3 has 14 residues. Germline values: CDR1 MNHEY, CDR2 SVGAGI. V was shortened by 0 bases and J by 6 bases, with 11 bases between the two germline ends. Written as DNA, the CDR3 is TGTGCCAGCAGTTACTCGATGGTAGTGGCTGAAGCTTTCTTT. This codes for CASSYSMVVAEAFF.

This clone was observed once. The chain has TRBV6-6 and TRBJ2-2; 11 bases agree with TRBD1. Trimming removed 4 bases from V and 6 bases from J; junction bases left unmatched: 1. The CDR3 has 14 amino acids. Germline V gives CDR1 MNHNY, CDR2 SVGAGI (reference sequence). The CDR3 sequence: CASSWGQGAGELFF. The CDR3 DNA is TGTGCCAGCAGTTGGGGACAGGGGGCCGGGGAGCTGTTTTTT.

The DNA for the CDR3 is TGTGCCAGCAGTTTTCTGGGAGCGGGGCTCCAAGAGACCCAGTACTTC. Protein: CASSFLGAGLQETQYF. V is TRBV6-5 and J is TRBJ2-5, with 7 bases fitting TRBD2. CDR1 and CDR2 (germline): MNHEY, SVGAGI. This CDR3 spans 16 amino acids. The V gene end was trimmed by 4 bases and the J gene end by 1 base; junction bases not matched to a gene: 9.

The V call is TRBV18, the J call TRBJ1-2, with TRBD1 matching over 7 bases. Germline V lookup: CDR1 KGHSH, CDR2 LQKENI. CDR3 length: 15 amino acids. Losses at the gene ends were 3 bases for V and 4 bases for J; bases not matched to a gene: 8. The DNA of the CDR3 is TGTGCCAGCTCACCGCTTCAAACAGGGGTCTATGGCTACACCTTC. Its translation is CASSPLQTGVYGYTF.

The genes are TRBV15 and TRBJ1-3; 7 bases map to TRBD1. Germline lookup yields CDR1 LNHNV and CDR2 YYDKDF (reference sequence). J lost 4 bases, V lost 2 bases, and 5 bases had no gene match. The CDR3 has 15 amino acids. The DNA of the CDR3 is TGTGCCACCAGCAGACCGACAGGGCCGGGAAACACCATATATTTT. It is translated as CATSRPTGPGNTIYF.

The chain employs TRBV2 and TRBJ2-2; TRBD1 is a possible D gene (6 bases). Per germline, CDR1 SNHLY and CDR2 FYNNEI. The CDR3 consists of 13 residues. V was pared by 11 bases and J by 0 bases, with 10 bases between. Here the CDR3 reads CAQGQTNTGELFF. CDR3 in DNA: TGTGCCCAGGGGCAGACGAACACCGGGGAGCTGTTTTTT.

This clone was seen more than once but under ten times. The chain is built from TRBV29-1 and TRBJ1-1; 8 nucleotides match TRBD1. The CDR3 is made up of 11 amino acids. The germline CDR1 and CDR2 sequences are SQVTM and ANQGSEA. Germline trimming cut 4 bases from V and 6 bases from J; bases unmatched to any gene: 1. CDR3 amino acids: CSVAGGAEAFF. CDR3 bases: TGCAGCGTTGCAGGGGGCGCTGAAGCTTTCTTT.

This clone showed up just a few times. The chain employs TRBV13 and TRBJ2-7; 8 nucleotides align to TRBD1. This CDR3 is 15 amino acids long. Germline loops: CDR1 PRHDT, CDR2 FYEKMQ (reference sequence). Losses at the gene ends were 3 bases for V and 0 bases for J; bases not matched to a gene: 4. CDR3 amino acids: CASSFLGQASYEQYF. CDR3 coding DNA: TGTGCCAGCAGCTTTCTGGGACAGGCCTCCTACGAGCAGTACTTC.

The chain has TRBV28 and TRBJ2-1, with 13 bases aligning to TRBD2. This CDR3 has 17 amino acids. Germline V CDR1 and CDR2: MDHEN, SYDVKM. The V gene end was trimmed by 4 bases and the J gene end by 9 bases; junction bases not matched to a gene: 12. The CDR3 protein is CASSSFRLAGGRVEQFF. As DNA, the CDR3 is TGTGCCAGCAGTTCCTTTAGACTAGCGGGAGGCCGTGTTGAGCAGTTCTTC.

J is TRBJ2-5 and V is TRBV12-3 or TRBV12-4; unclear D gene. The CDR3 has 13 amino acids. The germline V and J ends were trimmed by 6 bases and 3 bases, with 11 bases remaining between them. CDR3 sequence: CASRATGEETQYF. The CDR3 DNA reads as TGTGCCAGCAGGGCGACTGGAGAAGAGACCCAGTACTTC.

The chain combines TRBV6-1 with TRBJ2-5; 12 bases align to TRBD1. Trimming removed 4 bases from V and 5 bases from J; junction bases left unmatched: 11. CDR1 and CDR2 (germline): MNHNS, SASEGT. The length of the CDR3 is 17 residues. As DNA, the CDR3 is TGTGCCAGCAGTGGCTCCGGGACAGGGGGCGGGTGGGAGACCCAGTACTTC. This sequence encodes CASSGSGTGGGWETQYF.

This chain uses TRBV30 with TRBJ2-3; D gene ambiguous. The V end lost 0 bases, the J end lost 0 bases, and 16 bases lay between the germline ends. The CDR3 consists of 17 residues. The V gene's germline CDR1 is GTSNPN and CDR2 SVGIG (reference sequence). CDR3 in amino acids: CAWSVPPAVRSTDTQYF. The CDR3 region has the DNA TGTGCCTGGAGTGTCCCCCCGGCGGTGCGGAGCACAGATACGCAGTATTTT.

J is TRBJ1-2 and V is TRBV28; perhaps TRBD1 as D (5 bases). V was trimmed by 3 bases and J by 2 bases, leaving 10 bases between them. The CDR3 is made up of 14 amino acids. The germline V gene encodes CDR1 MDHEN and CDR2 SYDVKM. Here the CDR3 DNA reads TGTGCCAGCAGTTTGGAGGGGCCAAACTATGGCTACACCTTC. Translating gives CASSLEGPNYGYTF.

This clone was seen more than once but under ten times. CDR3 residues: CASSDSREVFRAQYF. In nucleotides, the CDR3 is TGCGCCAGCAGTGACTCGCGGGAGGTCTTCCGGGCCCAGTACTTC. This chain connects TRBV10-2 to TRBJ2-5, with 8 bases aligning to TRBD2. CDR1 is WSHSY, CDR2 SAAADI, per germline. CDR3 length: 15 residues. With V trimmed by 3 bases and J by 9 bases, 12 bases remained unmatched.

This sequence joins TRBV6-5 and TRBJ1-6; the match to TRBD1 covers 8 bases. Looked up from germline, CDR1 is MNHEY and CDR2 is SVGAGI. The CDR3 loop spans 14 amino acids. V shed 2 bases, J shed 9 bases, and the junction held 3 bases outside the gene matches. The CDR3 DNA is TGTGCCAGCAGTTACGATCAGGGGGCTTCACCCCTCCACTTT. This encodes CASSYDQGASPLHF.

The chain uses TRBV30 and TRBJ2-1; maybe TRBD2 (5 bases). Trimming left V 1 base short and J 9 bases short, with 13 bases between. This CDR3 has 13 residues. Germline CDR1 and CDR2: GTSNPN and SVGIG (reference sequence). CDR3 DNA: TGTGCCTGGAGTGACCGTAGTGCGGGTGAGCAGTTCTTC. It translates to CAWSDRSAGEQFF.

CDR3 region: CAWGTGGDNEKLFF. Here the CDR3 DNA reads TGTGCCTGGGGTACAGGGGGAGATAATGAAAAACTGTTTTTT. J is TRBJ1-4 and V is TRBV30; 8 bases are a match to TRBD1. CDR3 length: 14 amino acids. With V trimmed by 5 bases and J by 4 bases, 6 bases remained unmatched. Germline V gene data show CDR1 as GTSNPN and CDR2 as SVGIG (reference sequence).

This chain links TRBV29-1 with TRBJ1-4; possible D gene TRBD1, 6 bases. The CDR3 has 15 residues. V lost 6 bases and J 0 bases, leaving 14 bases between the germline ends. Germline lookup yields CDR1 SQVTM and CDR2 ANQGSEA. CDR3 DNA sequence: TGCAGCGTCCTTAGGGACAAATCAACTAATGAAAAACTGTTTTTT. Protein product: CSVLRDKSTNEKLFF.

The chain's CDR3 is CASSETGYYGYTF. The CDR3 DNA reads as TGTGCCAGCAGCGAGACAGGTTACTATGGCTACACCTTC. This chain links TRBV11-2 with TRBJ1-2, with D possibly being TRBD1 (6 bases). V lost 5 bases to trimming and J lost 3 bases, with 10 bases between them. CDR1 is SGHAT and CDR2 is FQNNGV in the germline V gene. This CDR3 comprises 13 residues.

The chain uses TRBV4-1 and TRBJ2-2; a possible D gene is TRBD2 (5 bases). The CDR3 covers 17 residues. V was pared by 2 bases and J by 7 bases, with 20 bases between. Germline V gene sequence: CDR1 MGHRA, CDR2 YSYEKL. The CDR3 DNA reads as TGCGCCAGCAGCCAATTGTTTACCGGACCGGGGATCGGGGAGCTGTTTTTT. Translating gives CASSQLFTGPGIGELFF.

The V and J genes are TRBV28 and TRBJ2-7, with TRBD2 as a possible D gene (5 bases). The V gene lost 2 bases and the J gene lost 4 bases, with 12 bases spanning the gap. Germline CDR1 is MDHEN and CDR2 is SYDVKM. The CDR3 extends over 14 amino acids. CDR3 sequence (DNA): TGTGCCAGCAGTTTAAACGGACTCACTTACGAGCAGTACTTC. This translates into CASSLNGLTYEQYF.

V is TRBV28 and J is TRBJ1-4; no firm D call. Germline V lookup: CDR1 MDHEN, CDR2 SYDVKM. This CDR3 contains 16 residues. The germline V and J ends were trimmed by 5 bases and 0 bases, with 13 bases remaining between them. The DNA for the CDR3 is TGTGCCAGCAGTCCCGCGGGGTCCGCAACTAATGAAAAACTGTTTTTT. Translation gives CASSPAGSATNEKLFF.

This sequence joins TRBV28 and TRBJ2-1, with 11 positions matching TRBD1. This CDR3 spans 15 amino acids. Germline V gene sequence: CDR1 MDHEN, CDR2 SYDVKM. Trimming cost V 4 bases and J 6 bases; bases outside gene matches: 5. The CDR3 bases are TGTGCCAGCAGTTACACCGGGACAGGGGGCAATGAGCAGTTCTTC. It yields the protein CASSYTGTGGNEQFF. The entire variable domain, with the rest obtained from reference TRBV28 and TRBJ2-1, is as follows: DVKVTQSSRYLVKRTGEKVFLECVQDMDHENMFWYRQDPGLGLRLIYFSYDVKMKEKGDIPEGYSVSREKKERFSLILESASTNQTSMYLCASSYTGTGGNEQFFGPGTRLTVL.

The rearrangement joins TRBV5-6 to TRBJ1-3; maybe TRBD1 (5 bases). CDR1 is SGHDT and CDR2 is YYEEEE in the germline V gene. The CDR3 covers 17 residues. V lost 3 bases and J lost 4, with 20 bases in between. CDR3 coding DNA: TGTGCCAGCAGCTGGAGGGGCCGGGCGTTGTCCGGAAACACCATATATTTT. Residues: CASSWRGRALSGNTIYF.

This clone has only one observation. The CDR3 DNA reads as TGCGCCAGCAGCAATGAGAGGAGTGAGACCCAGTACTTC. This codes for CASSNERSETQYF. The chain has TRBV5-1 and TRBJ2-5; D gene ambiguous. This CDR3 spans 13 amino acids. Germline lookup yields CDR1 SGHRS and CDR2 YFSETQ. Deletions cut 4 bases from V and 5 bases from J, with 12 bases between.

Here the CDR3 reads CASSSQGRDTEAFF. The CDR3 region has the DNA TGTGCCAGCAGCTCACAGGGTCGGGACACTGAAGCTTTCTTT. The chain links TRBV7-9 to TRBJ1-1; TRBD1 might be the D (6 bases). V dropped 4 bases and J dropped 3 bases, with 12 bases sitting between them. Germline V CDR1 and CDR2: SEHNR, FQNEAQ (reference sequence). The CDR3 length is 14 residues.